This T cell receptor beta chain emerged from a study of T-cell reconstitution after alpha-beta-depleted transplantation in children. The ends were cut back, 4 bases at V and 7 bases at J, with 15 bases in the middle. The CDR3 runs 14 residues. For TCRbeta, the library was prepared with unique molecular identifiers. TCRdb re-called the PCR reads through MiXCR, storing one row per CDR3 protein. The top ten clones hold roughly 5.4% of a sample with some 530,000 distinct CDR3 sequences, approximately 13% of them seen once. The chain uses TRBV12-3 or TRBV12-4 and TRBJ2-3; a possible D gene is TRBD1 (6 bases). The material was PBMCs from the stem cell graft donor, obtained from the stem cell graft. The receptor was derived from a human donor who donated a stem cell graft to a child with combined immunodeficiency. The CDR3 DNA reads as TGTGCCAGCAGTTCCGCCCGACAGGTTAATACGCAGTATTTT. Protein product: CASSSARQVNTQYF.